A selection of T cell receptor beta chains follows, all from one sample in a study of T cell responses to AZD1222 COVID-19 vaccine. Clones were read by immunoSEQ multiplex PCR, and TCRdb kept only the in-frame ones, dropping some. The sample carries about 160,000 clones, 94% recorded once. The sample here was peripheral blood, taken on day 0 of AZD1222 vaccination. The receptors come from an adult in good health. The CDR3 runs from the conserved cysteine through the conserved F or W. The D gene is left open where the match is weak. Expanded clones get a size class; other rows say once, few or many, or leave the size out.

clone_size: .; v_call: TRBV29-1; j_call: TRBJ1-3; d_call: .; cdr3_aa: CSARPAGGTIYF
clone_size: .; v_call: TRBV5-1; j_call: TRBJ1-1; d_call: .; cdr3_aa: CASSLATTRNTEAFF
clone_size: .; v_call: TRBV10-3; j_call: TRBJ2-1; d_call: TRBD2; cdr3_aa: CAISEAGTSGISSYNEQFF
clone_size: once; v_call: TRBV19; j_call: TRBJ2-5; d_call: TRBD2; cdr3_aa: CASSTSGGQETQYF
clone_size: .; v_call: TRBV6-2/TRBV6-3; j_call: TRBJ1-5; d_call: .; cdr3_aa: CASSYPRGVTGPQHF
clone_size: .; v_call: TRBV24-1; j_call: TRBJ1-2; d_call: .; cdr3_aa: CATSDPRGYTF
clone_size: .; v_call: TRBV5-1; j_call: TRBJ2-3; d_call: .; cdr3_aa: CASSSLPGQGPHVAGGLVDTQYF
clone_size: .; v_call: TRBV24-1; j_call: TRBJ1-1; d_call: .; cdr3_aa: CATSDAGTSNTEAFF
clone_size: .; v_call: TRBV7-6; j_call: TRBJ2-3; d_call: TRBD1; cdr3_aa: CASSPGQGTDTQYF
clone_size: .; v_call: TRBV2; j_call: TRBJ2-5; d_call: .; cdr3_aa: CASGGRGAQTQYF
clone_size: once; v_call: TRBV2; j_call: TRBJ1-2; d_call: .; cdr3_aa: CASSVAVRDYGYTF
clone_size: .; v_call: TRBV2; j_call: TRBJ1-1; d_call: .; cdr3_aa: CASSEWGNTEAFF
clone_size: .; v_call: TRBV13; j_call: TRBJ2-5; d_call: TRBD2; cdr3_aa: CASSFASGGETQYF
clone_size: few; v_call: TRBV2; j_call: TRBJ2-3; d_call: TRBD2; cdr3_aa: CASTQLAGRTDTQYF
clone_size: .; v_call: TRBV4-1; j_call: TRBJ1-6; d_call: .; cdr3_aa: CASSPKGYNSPLHF
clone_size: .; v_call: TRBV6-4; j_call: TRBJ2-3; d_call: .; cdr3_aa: CASSDSNEGADTQYF
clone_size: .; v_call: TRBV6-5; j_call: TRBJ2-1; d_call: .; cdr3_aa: CASKTVSSYNEQFF
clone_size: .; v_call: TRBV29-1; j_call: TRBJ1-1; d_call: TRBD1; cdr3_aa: CSVWGQMNTEAFF
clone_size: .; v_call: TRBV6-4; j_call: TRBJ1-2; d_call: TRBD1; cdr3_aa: CASSRGGGYGYTF
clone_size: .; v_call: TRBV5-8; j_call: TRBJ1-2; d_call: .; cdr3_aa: CASSLASRGRYGYTF
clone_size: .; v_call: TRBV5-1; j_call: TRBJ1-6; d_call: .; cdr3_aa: CASSYDGGSSPLHF
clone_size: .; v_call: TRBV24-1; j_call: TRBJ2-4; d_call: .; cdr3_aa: CATGRGLFQYF
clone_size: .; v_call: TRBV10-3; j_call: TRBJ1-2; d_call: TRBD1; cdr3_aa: CAISESGQGVASHGYTF
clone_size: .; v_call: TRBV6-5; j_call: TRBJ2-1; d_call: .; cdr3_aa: CASKLGTLFPNEQFF
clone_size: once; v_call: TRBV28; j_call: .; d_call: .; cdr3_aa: CASRYWSDSGNTIYF
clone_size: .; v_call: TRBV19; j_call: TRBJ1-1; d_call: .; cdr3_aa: CATTGNTEAFF
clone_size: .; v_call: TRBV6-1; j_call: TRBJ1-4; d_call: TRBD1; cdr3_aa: CASSGLTGEGGEKLFF
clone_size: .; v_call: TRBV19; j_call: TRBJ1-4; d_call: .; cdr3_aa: CASSINRASEKLFF
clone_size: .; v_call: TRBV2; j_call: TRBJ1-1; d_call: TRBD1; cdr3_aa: CASSEGQYTTEAFF
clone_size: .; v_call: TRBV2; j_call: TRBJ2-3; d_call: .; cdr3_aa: CASSSSGPTDTQYF
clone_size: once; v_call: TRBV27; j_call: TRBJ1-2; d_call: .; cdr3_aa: CASSLGARTDYGYTF
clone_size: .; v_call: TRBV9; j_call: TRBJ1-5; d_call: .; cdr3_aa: CASSVTGNQPQHF
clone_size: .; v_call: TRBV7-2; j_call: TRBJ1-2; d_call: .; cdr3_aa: CASSLVSDSYGYTF
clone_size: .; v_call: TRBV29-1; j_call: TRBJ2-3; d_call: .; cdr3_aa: CSVEDGGRVTDTQYF
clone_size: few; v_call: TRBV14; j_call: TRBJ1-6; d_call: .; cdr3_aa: CASSQGYDSPLHF
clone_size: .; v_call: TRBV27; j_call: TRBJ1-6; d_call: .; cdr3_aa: CASSPPPRGNFNSPLHF
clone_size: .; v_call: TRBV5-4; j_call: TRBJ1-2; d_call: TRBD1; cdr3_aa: CASSPQGGLYGYTF
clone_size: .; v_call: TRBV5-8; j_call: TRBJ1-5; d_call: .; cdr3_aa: CASSQGQFNQPQHF
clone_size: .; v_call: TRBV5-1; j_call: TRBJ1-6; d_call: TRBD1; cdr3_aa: CASSTSGTGRISPLHF
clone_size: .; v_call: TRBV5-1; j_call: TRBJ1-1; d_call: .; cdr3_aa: CASSLGLPPEAFF
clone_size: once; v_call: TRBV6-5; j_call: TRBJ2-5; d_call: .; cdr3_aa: CASSRTVQETQYF
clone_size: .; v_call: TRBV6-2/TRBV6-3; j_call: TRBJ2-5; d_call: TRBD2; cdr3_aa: CASSYPTSGRETQYF
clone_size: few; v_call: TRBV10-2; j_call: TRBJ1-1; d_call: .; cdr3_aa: CASSLDSVNTEAFF
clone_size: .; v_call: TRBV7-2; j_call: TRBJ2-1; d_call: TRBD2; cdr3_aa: CASSSNSGIYNEQFF
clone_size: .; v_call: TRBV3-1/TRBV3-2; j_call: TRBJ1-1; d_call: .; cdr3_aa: CASSQGHMNTEAFF
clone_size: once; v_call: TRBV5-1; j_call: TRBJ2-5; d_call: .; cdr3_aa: CASSTFSFQETQYF
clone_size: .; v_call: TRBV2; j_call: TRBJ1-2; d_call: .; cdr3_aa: CASRETESGYTF
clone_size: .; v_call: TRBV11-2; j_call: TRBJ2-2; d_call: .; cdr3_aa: CASSLRPTGAPAGELFF